This T cell receptor (beta chain) was captured in a study of CD8 T cells in Susac syndrome (dated by TCRdb to about 2019). Regarding the complete study: Of the Susac syndrome patients who were sequenced, about eight were in clinical remission while six had clinically active disease. The study used repertoire sequencing to test whether antigen drove CD8+ T cell activation and differentiation in Susac syndrome. At blood withdrawal, Susac syndrome patients were either therapy-naive, taking corticosteroids (in some cases with IVIg as well), or taking IVIg alone.

The junction shows trimming of 0 bases on V and 7 bases on J, and the gene matches do not reach 11 bases of it. From a lookup of the germline V gene (reference sequence), CDR1 and CDR2 are DFQATT and SNEGSKA. The CDR3, from cysteine to phenylalanine, totals 15 residues. Of all the DNA, just the CDR3 is kept, 45 bases in frame from base 1. Of note for this clonotype: The clone's antigen remains unknown. Nothing much larger sits one base from this clone, and base qualities are not available.

RNA was extracted using the RNeasy kit, and roughly 0.5 to 1 ug of the RNA was reverse transcribed with random hexamers. The immunoSEQ multiplex PCR assay, which covers 54 Vbeta and 13 Jbeta segments, was used to amplify TCR beta CDR3 regions. PCR amplification bias was corrected by using a synthetic template baseline for primer optimization and computational correction. Processing in the source paper ran as follows. Reads were annotated to V, D and J genes per IMGT and analyzed with immunoSEQ Analyzer, keeping only productive sequences. Clonality was computed as one minus Shannon entropy normalized by log2 of the number of productive unique sequences. For each patient and control, public and private clones were evaluated among the 100 most prevalent clones. A clone was defined as Susac-specific if it was absent from the healthy and MS cohorts, from around 960 published viral clones and from other ImmuneACCESS disease sequences. TCRdb applied fastp at Q25 and MiXCR to the public reads, then kept only in-frame beta chains. Rows matching on CDR3 protein sequence are summarized as one entry with the most common DNA and genes. These V and J calls originate from TCRdb's pipeline instead of the authors' own analysis. The sample has about 140,000 distinct CDR3 sequences on record, approximately 95% of them singletons. Around 0.15% of the sample is held by the ten biggest clonotypes.

Peripheral blood CD8+ and CD4+ T cells from healthy donors, Susac syndrome patients and multiple sclerosis patients were profiled using high-throughput TCR beta sequencing. Susac syndrome patients met recently defined diagnostic criteria for definite or probable disease. Bulk CD8+ and CD4+ T cells were purified by magnetic negative isolation, whereas CD8+ TEMRA cells were enriched by FACS. Blood was collected in EDTA tubes and processed within 24 hours, with PBMCs isolated through density gradient centrifugation. PBMCs intended for TCR sequencing were cryopreserved in liquid nitrogen and were subsequently thawed in a 37 degrees C water bath. The sorted or isolated CD4+, CD8+ and CD8+ TEMRA cells reached a purity of at least 90%. Broader findings and caveats from the paper: The number of individuals in the TCR sequencing and HLA analysis was acknowledged as relatively small. In the CD4+ T cell repertoire of Susac syndrome patients, clonal expansion was not detected.

Sequencing was carried out using CD4+ T cells from PBMCs. This receptor chain uses TRBV20-1 and TRBJ2-5; the junction holds 7 bases that match TRBD2. This clonotype was obtained from a human donor with Susac syndrome. The CDR3 protein: CSARDGLAAPGTQYF. Here is the DNA: TGCAGTGCTAGAGATGGGCTAGCGGCCCCCGGGACCCAGTACTTC.